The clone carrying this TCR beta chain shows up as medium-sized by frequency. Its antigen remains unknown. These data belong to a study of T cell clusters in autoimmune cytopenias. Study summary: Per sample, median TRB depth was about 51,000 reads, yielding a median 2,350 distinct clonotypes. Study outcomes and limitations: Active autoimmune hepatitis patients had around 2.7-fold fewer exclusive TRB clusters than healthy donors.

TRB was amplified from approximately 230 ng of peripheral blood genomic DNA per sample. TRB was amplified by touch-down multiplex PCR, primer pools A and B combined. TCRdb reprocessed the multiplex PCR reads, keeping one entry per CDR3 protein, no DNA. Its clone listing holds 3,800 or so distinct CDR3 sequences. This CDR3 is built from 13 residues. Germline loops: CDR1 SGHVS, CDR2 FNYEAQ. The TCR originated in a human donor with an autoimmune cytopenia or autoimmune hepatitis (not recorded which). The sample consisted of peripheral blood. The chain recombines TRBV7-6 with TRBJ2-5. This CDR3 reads CASSLVPQETQYF.